A single sample gave rise to the 21 T cell receptor beta chains below, sequenced in a study of metastatic and nonmetastatic thyroid tumors. TCRdb reanalyzed the PCR reads via MiXCR. The table shows about 49,000 clones, with approximately 22% occurring only once. The entire patient cohort was treatment-naive prior to thyroid surgery. The sample taken for sequencing was blood. The receptors derive from a female donor with papillary thyroid cancer or a benign thyroid nodule (not recorded which). Some clones in this sample may be carry-over from other donors' samples.

This clone has a count of ten or more. The CDR3 spells CASSLTQGPIYF. The CDR3 region has the DNA TGTGCCAGCAGCTTAACACAAGGCCCCATATATTTT. The rearrangement joins TRBV7-3 to TRBJ1-3; the D is unclear. The length of the CDR3 is 12 residues. Germline lookup yields CDR1 SGHTA and CDR2 FQGTGA. Trimming took off 0 bases at V and 11 bases at J, with 8 bases between the two ends. The entire variable domain, with the rest obtained from reference TRBV7-3 and TRBJ1-3, is as follows: GAGVSQTPSNKVTEKGKYVELRCDPISGHTALYWYRQSLGQGPEFLIYFQGTGAADDSGLPNDRFFAVRPEGSVSTLKIQRTERGDSAVYLCASSLTQGPIYFGEGSWLTVV.

This clone appeared a few times. This chain links TRBV5-6 with TRBJ1-5; 7 bases line up with TRBD1. V gave up 0 bases and J gave up 6 bases; unmatched junction bases: 3. The CDR3 runs 14 residues. Germline loops: CDR1 SGHDT, CDR2 YYEEEE. The CDR3: CASSLGTGPQPQHF. The CDR3 bases are TGTGCCAGCAGCTTGGGGACAGGACCTCAGCCCCAGCATTTT.

To note about this clone: One junction end does not reproduce the germline sequence, and a read error may be involved. The gene calls are TRBV5-8 and TRBJ1-1, with D possibly being TRBD1 (6 bases). Per germline, CDR1 SGHTS and CDR2 YDEGEE. The CDR3 spans 15 residues. The CDR3 sequence is CASCFGTGRFSEAFF. CDR3 coding DNA: TGTGCCAGCTGCTTTGGAACAGGGAGGTTCTCTGAAGCTTTCTTT.

In its sample, this clone was seen many times. The CDR3 bases are TGTGCCAGTAGTATAGACGTCCAGGGATGGAACACTGAAGCTTTCTTT. The encoded protein is CASSIDVQGWNTEAFF. This chain joins TRBV19 and TRBJ1-1, with TRBD1 as a possible D gene (5 bases). Germline-derived CDR1 and CDR2 are LNHDA and SQIVND (reference sequence). V was cut by 0 bases and J by 1 base, with 12 bases left in between. The CDR3 extends over 16 amino acids.

This clone was detected only a few times. A read error may produce the germline difference seen at one junction end. The J gene is TRBJ1-1, the V gene TRBV7-9; D unresolved. The CDR3 is made up of 12 amino acids. Germline V CDR1 and CDR2: SEHNR, FQNEAQ (reference sequence). CDR3: CANSLASTEAFF. The CDR3 coding sequence is TGTGCCAACAGCCTAGCATCCACTGAAGCTTTCTTT.

This clone was seen ten or more times. The rearrangement links TRBV20-1 to TRBJ1-2; the D gene is possibly TRBD1 (5 bases). Germline V gene sequence: CDR1 DFQATT, CDR2 SNEGSKA (reference sequence). Between the trimmed V and J ends, which lost 6 bases and 7 bases, there was a span of 18 bases. This CDR3 has 13 residues. The CDR3 loop is CSAQHDSFSGYTF. The CDR3, as DNA: TGCAGTGCACAACACGACAGTTTCTCTGGCTACACCTTC.

This clone occurred many times. V and J are TRBV5-1 and TRBJ1-1; D remains unclear. CDR1 and CDR2 (germline): SGHRS, YFSETQ. The CDR3 covers 15 residues. The V end was cut by 1 base, the J end by 0 bases, with 10 bases between. The CDR3 DNA follows: TGCGCCAGCAGCTTGTTCAGCTACATGAACACTGAAGCTTTCTTT. This gives the protein CASSLFSYMNTEAFF. The entire variable domain, with the rest obtained from reference TRBV5-1 and TRBJ1-1, is as follows: KAGVTQTPRYLIKTRGQQVTLSCSPISGHRSVSWYQQTPGQGLQFLFEYFSETQRNKGNFPGRFSGRQFSNSRSEMNVSTLELGDSALYLCASSLFSYMNTEAFFGQGTRLTVV.

In this sample, this clone turned up many times. The genes are TRBV7-9 and TRBJ2-1; D is perhaps TRBD1 (6 bases). Germline V gives CDR1 SEHNR, CDR2 FQNEAQ (reference sequence). The germline V and J ends were trimmed by 6 bases and 6 bases, with 12 bases remaining between them. CDR3 length: 13 amino acids. The CDR3 loop is CASSYTGSNEQFF. Written as DNA, the CDR3 is TGTGCCAGCAGTTATACAGGGTCCAATGAGCAGTTCTTC.

This clone was recorded at least ten times. The rearrangement uses TRBV20-1 and TRBJ1-1; D call uncertain. V lost 1 base and J lost 6, with 6 bases in between. Germline assignment: CDR1 DFQATT and CDR2 SNEGSKA (reference sequence). This CDR3 has 11 amino acids. The chain's CDR3 is CSARGNSEAFF. CDR3 DNA sequence: TGCAGTGCTAGAGGAAACTCTGAAGCTTTCTTT.

This clone occurred a few times. A clone one base away is much larger, so this may be a read error. The chain links TRBV7-3 to TRBJ2-3; 10 positions match TRBD2. Germline-derived CDR1 and CDR2 are SGHTA and FQGTGA. This CDR3 spans 15 amino acids. V lost 5 bases, J lost 5 bases, and 7 bases stayed unmatched. The CDR3 protein is CASSQLAGSGDTQYF. CDR3 sequence (DNA): TGTGCCAGCAGCCAACTAGCGGGGTCGGGAGATACGCAGTATTTT. Full variable domain (remainder filled in from reference TRBV7-3 and TRBJ2-3): GAGVSQTPSNKVTEKGKYVELRCDPISGHTALYWYRQSLGQGPEFLIYFQGTGAADDSGLPNDRFFAVRPEGSVSTLKIQRTERGDSAVYLCASSQLAGSGDTQYFGPGTRLTVL.

This clone has just a few counts. V is TRBV12-3 or TRBV12-4 and J is TRBJ1-5; 7 bases are a match to TRBD1. The CDR3 sequence is 14 residues long. The junction had 9 bases not matched to a gene; V was cut back by 3 bases and J by 10 bases. The CDR3 DNA reads TGTGCCAGCAGTTTGACAGGGCCGGTGGAACCCCAGCATTTT. Protein sequence: CASSLTGPVEPQHF.

This clone showed up many times. The rearrangement uses TRBV6-1 and TRBJ1-1; a possible D gene is TRBD1 (6 bases). Between the trimmed V and J ends, which lost 5 bases and 2 bases, there was a span of 15 bases. The CDR3 totals 15 residues. Germline CDR1 is MNHNS and CDR2 is SASEGT. CDR3: CASSSLQGGNTEAFF. The DNA for the CDR3 is TGTGCCAGCAGTTCACTACAGGGCGGAAACACTGAAGCTTTCTTT.

This clone was counted a few times. The CDR3 does not end in the conserved phenylalanine or tryptophan, so this is likely a read error. The chain combines TRBV6-1 with TRBJ1-1; D perhaps matches TRBD1 (6 bases). Germline V gives CDR1 MNHNS, CDR2 SASEGT. The length of the CDR3 is 13 residues. CDR3 residues: CASSELGDTGAFS. CDR3 nucleotides: TGTGCTAGCAGTGAGTTGGGGGACACAGGAGCTTTCTCT.

The genes are TRBV19 and TRBJ2-7, with 9 bases lining up with TRBD1. The germline V gene has CDR1 LNHDA and CDR2 SQIVND (reference sequence). The V and J ends lost 9 bases and 5 bases, in that order; junction bases with no gene match: 11. The length of the CDR3 is 14 residues. The CDR3 reads CASRRDRVSDEQYF. The CDR3 nucleotides read TGTGCCAGCAGACGGGACAGGGTCAGCGACGAGCAGTACTTC.

A note on this clone: One end of the junction does not line up with germline, which may come from a read error. The chain carries TRBV15 and TRBJ2-7, with TRBD1 matching 9 bases. Germline-derived CDR1 and CDR2 are LNHNV and YYDKDF (reference sequence). CDR3 length: 18 amino acids. The CDR3 is CATSRDSRTGARGDEQEF. The DNA for the CDR3 is TGTGCCACCAGCAGAGATAGCCGGACAGGGGCCCGGGGGGACGAGCAGGAATTC.

At least ten counts were recorded for this clone. The gene calls are TRBV30 and TRBJ2-7, with 7 bases lining up with TRBD1. The CDR3 has 13 residues. V gave up 5 bases and J gave up 5 bases; unmatched junction bases: 9. Germline-derived CDR1 and CDR2 are GTSNPN and SVGIG (reference sequence). Here the CDR3 reads CAWAIDRENEQYF. The CDR3 nucleotides are TGTGCCTGGGCCATCGACAGGGAGAACGAGCAGTACTTC.

As regards this clone: The junction and the germline gene differ at one end; a read error may be behind it. The CDR3: CASSYPMDTQNF. In nucleotides, the CDR3 is TGCGCCAGCAGCTATCCCATGGATACTCAGAATTTT. The chain recombines TRBV4-1 with TRBJ2-3; D is ambiguous. This CDR3 contains 12 residues. Germline V lookup: CDR1 MGHRA, CDR2 YSYEKL.

This clone was detected ten times or more. V usage is TRBV27 and J usage is TRBJ2-5; 8 nucleotides match TRBD2. This CDR3 spans 18 amino acids. Trimming at V came to 8 bases and at J to 3 bases, leaving 20 bases not matched to a gene. Germline loops: CDR1 MNHEY, CDR2 SMNVEV (reference sequence). CDR3 residues: CASRKAGSSGRGEETQYF. CDR3 DNA: TGTGCCAGCCGCAAAGCCGGGTCCAGCGGGAGAGGAGAAGAGACCCAGTACTTC.

Worth noting for this clone: At one end the junction does not follow the germline gene, possibly because of a read error. The rearrangement joins TRBV20-1 to TRBJ2-3; the D call may be TRBD1 or TRBD2 (7 bases each). The CDR3 is made up of 15 amino acids. Germline V gives CDR1 DFQATT, CDR2 SNEGSKA (reference sequence). The CDR3 here is CSARDSQGRADMQYF. CDR3 nucleotide sequence: TGCAGTGCTAGAGATTCACAGGGGAGGGCGGATATGCAGTATTTT.

This clone occurred many times. This sequence joins TRBV5-6 and TRBJ1-2; the D is unclear. This CDR3 has 14 residues. The germline V and J ends were trimmed by 2 bases and 0 bases, with 8 bases remaining between them. Per germline, CDR1 SGHDT and CDR2 YYEEEE. The CDR3 DNA reads TGTGCCAGCAGCTTACCGGGCGCTAACTATGGCTACACCTTC. Its translation is CASSLPGANYGYTF.

This clone was detected a few times. No conserved phenylalanine or tryptophan is present at the end of the CDR3, so a read error is the likely explanation. The chain has TRBV27 and TRBJ2-7; 7 nucleotides line up with TRBD1. Germline V gene lookup returns CDR1 MNHEY and CDR2 SMNVEV (reference sequence). The trim removed 2 bases at V and 4 bases at J, leaving 8 bases unmatched. The CDR3 spans 15 residues. CDR3 coding DNA: TGTGCCAGCAGTTTAACGACAGGGACGGTTTACGAGCAGTACTCC. As protein: CASSLTTGTVYEQYS.